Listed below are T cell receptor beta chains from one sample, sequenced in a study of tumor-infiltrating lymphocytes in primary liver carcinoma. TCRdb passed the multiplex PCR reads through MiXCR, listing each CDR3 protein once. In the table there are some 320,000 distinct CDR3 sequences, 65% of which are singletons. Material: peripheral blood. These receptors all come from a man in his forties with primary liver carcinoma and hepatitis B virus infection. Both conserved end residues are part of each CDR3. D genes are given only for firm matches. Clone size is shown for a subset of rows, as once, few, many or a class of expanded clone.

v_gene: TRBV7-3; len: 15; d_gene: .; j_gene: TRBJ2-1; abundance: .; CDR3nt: TGTGCCGGCAGCTTAATCCCTAGGGGGGACAATGAGCAGTTCTTC; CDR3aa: CAGSLIPRGDNEQFF
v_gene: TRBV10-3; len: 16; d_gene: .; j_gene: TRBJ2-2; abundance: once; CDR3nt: TGTGCCATCAGTGGAAATAGCGAGAGAGGGGCCGGGGAGCTATTTTTT; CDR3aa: CAISGNSERGAGELFF
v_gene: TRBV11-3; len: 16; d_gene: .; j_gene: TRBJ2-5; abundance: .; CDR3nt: TGTCCCAGCAGCTCAGGGGCCGGGACTCAACAAGAGACCCAGTACTTC; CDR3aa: CPSSSGAGTQQETQYF
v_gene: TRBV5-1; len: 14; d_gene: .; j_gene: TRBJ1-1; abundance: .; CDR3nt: TGCGCCAGCAGCTTCGGGCTCTTGAACACTGAAGCTTTCTTT; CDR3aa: CASSFGLLNTEAFF
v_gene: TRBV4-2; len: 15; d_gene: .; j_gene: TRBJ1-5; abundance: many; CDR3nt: TGTGCCAGCAGCCAAGATGCAGGCTCCAATCAGCCCCAGCATTTT; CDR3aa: CASSQDAGSNQPQHF
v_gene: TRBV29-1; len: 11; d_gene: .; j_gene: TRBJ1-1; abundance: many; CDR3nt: TGCACACCATCCAGGAACACTGAAGCTTTCTTT; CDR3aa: CTPSRNTEAFF
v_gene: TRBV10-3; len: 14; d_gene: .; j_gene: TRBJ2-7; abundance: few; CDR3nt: TGTGCCATCAGTGAGAGGCGGGGATACTACGAGCAGTACTTC; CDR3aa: CAISERRGYYEQYF
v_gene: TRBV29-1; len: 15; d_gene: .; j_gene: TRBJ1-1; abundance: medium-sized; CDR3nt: TGCAGCGGTGCCTCAGGGTGGGGCATGAACACTGAAGCTTTCTTT; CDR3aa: CSGASGWGMNTEAFF
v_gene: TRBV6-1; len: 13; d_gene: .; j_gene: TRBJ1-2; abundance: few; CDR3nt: TGTGCCAGCAGCTCCACCGGAGGGGTAGGCTACACCTTC; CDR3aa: CASSSTGGVGYTF
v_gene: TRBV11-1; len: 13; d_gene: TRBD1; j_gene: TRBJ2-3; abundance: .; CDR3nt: TGTGCCAGCAGCTTATTGCAGGGGGATACGCAGCATTTC; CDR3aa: CASSLLQGDTQHF
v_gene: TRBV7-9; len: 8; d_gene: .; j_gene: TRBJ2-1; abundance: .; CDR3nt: TGTGCCAGCAGCCCGGAGTTCTTC; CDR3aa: CASSPEFF
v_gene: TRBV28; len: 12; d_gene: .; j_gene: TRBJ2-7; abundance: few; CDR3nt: TGTGCCAGCAGTTTATCACGGTACGAGCAGTACTTC; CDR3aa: CASSLSRYEQYF
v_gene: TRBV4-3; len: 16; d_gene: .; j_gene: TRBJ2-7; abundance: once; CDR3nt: TGCGCCAGCAACCAAGGATTAGCGGAAGGGCCATACGAGCAGTACTTC; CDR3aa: CASNQGLAEGPYEQYF
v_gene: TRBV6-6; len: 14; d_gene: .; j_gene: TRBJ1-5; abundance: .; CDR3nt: TGTGCCAGCATTTCCACTACAGCTAATCAGCCCCGGCATTTT; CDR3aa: CASISTTANQPRHF
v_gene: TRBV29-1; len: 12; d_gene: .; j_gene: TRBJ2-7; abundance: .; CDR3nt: TGCAGCGTTAGGGAGGTGACCTTCGAGCAGTACTTC; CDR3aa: CSVREVTFEQYF
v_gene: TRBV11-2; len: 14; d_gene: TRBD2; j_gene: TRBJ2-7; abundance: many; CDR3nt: TGTGCCAGCAGCACGAGCGGGAGTAGCTACGAGCAGTACTTC; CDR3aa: CASSTSGSSYEQYF
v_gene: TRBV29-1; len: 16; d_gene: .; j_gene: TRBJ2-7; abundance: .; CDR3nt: TGCAGCGCCACGACATCTGGGATCGGCACTCCCTACGAACAATACTTC; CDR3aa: CSATTSGIGTPYEQYF
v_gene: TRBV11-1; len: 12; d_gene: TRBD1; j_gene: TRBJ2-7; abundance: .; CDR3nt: TGTGCCAGCAGCTTAGCTGGGGACAGGCAGTACTTC; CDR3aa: CASSLAGDRQYF
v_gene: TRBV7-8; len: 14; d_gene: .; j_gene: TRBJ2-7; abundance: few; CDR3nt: TGTGCCAGCAGCTTAGGCGACAACAGCTACGAGCAGTACTTC; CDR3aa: CASSLGDNSYEQYF
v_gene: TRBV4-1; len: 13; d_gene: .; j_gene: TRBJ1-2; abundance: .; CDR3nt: TGTGCCAGCAGCCCGGGGTCAGTCTATGGCTACACCTTC; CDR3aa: CASSPGSVYGYTF
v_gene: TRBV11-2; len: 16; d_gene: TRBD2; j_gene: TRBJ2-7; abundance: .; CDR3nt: TGTGCCAACAGCTTATATAGTGGGACTAGAACCTACGAGCAGTACTTC; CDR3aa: CANSLYSGTRTYEQYF
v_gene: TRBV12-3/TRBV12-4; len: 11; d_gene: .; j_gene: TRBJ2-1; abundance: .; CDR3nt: TGTGCCAACAGCCTTCTCAATGGGCAGTTCTTC; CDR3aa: CANSLLNGQFF
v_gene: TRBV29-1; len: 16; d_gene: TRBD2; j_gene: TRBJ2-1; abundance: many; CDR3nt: TGCAGCGTTGAAGATTACCGGACTAGTGAATACAATGAGCAGTTCTTC; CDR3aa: CSVEDYRTSEYNEQFF
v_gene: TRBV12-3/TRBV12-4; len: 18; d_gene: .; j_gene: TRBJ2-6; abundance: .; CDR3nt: TGTGCCAGCAGTTCCCGACAGGCATCCCTCTCTGGGGCCAACGTCCTAACTTTC; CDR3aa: CASSSRQASLSGANVLTF
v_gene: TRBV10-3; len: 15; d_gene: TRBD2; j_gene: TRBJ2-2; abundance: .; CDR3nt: TGTGCCGCTGCCACCAGCGGGAGGGCCTCCGGGGAGCTGTTTTTT; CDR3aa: CAAATSGRASGELFF
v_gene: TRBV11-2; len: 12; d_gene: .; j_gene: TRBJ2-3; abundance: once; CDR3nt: TGTGCCTGCAGCTTACGGTCAGATACGCAGTATTTT; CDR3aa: CACSLRSDTQYF
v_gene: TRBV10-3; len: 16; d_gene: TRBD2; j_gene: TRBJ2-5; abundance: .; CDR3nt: TGTGCCATCAGGGAAACGACTAGCGGGAGCGGAGAGACCCAGTACTTC; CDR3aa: CAIRETTSGSGETQYF
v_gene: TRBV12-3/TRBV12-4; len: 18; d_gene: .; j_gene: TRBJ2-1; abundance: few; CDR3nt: TGTGCCAGCAGTTTTGTTAGCGGACAACGCCTCCCCTACAATGAGCAGTTCTTC; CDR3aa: CASSFVSGQRLPYNEQFF
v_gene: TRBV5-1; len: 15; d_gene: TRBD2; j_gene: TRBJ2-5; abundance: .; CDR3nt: TGCGCCAGCAGCCGACTAGCGGGAAAACAAGAGACCCAGTACTTC; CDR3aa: CASSRLAGKQETQYF
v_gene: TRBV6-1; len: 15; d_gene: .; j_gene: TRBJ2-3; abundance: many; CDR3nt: TGTGCCAGCAGTTTGGAGAGGGGGGCGGGAGATACGCAGTATTTT; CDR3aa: CASSLERGAGDTQYF
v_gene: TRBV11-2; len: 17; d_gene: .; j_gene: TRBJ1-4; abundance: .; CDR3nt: TGTGATAGCAGCGTCACCGGGATAGGGGCGATAAATGAAAAACTGTTTTTT; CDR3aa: CDSSVTGIGAINEKLFF